The present entry profiles one T cell receptor beta chain with its context. V was clipped by 2 bases and J by 6 bases, with 18 bases between them. The CDR3 totals 16 residues. Germline V lookup: CDR1 MDHEN, CDR2 SYDVKM. Combining iRepertoire HTBI primers with Arm-PCR of CDR3 regions, the authors built TCR beta libraries. Authors' analysis steps: Among the samples, some 68 TRBV and 12 to 15 TRBJ segments were identified. TCRdb ran MiXCR on the multiplex PCR reads and lists one entry per CDR3 protein. The V and J calls shown here were made by TCRdb, not taken from the authors' results. This sample has some 340,000 distinct CDR3 sequences, with 12% found just once. The entry originates in a study of regulatory T cells in long-lasting Graves disease. Time point specified: newly diagnosed GD, antithyroid drugs for less than 3 months. Extracted PBMC RNA gave rise to the TCR library. These data were likewise used in another study, on T cells in Graves' hyperthyroidism and ophthalmopathy.

The sequencing used peripheral blood mononuclear cells (PBMCs), collected at new diagnosis, from a patient treated with antithyroid drugs. The receptor was isolated from a woman under 30 with Graves disease. The chain links TRBV28 to TRBJ2-3, with D tentatively TRBD2 (6 bases). The CDR3 nucleotides read TGTGCCAGCAGTTTACGACTAGTGTCCCTTGGGGATACGCAGTATTTT. It specifies CASSLRLVSLGDTQYF. Using reference TRBV28 and TRBJ2-3 for the parts outside the CDR3, the full variable domain is DVKVTQSSRYLVKRTGEKVFLECVQDMDHENMFWYRQDPGLGLRLIYFSYDVKMKEKGDIPEGYSVSREKKERFSLILESASTNQTSMYLCASSLRLVSLGDTQYFGPGTRLTVL.